The 31 T cell receptor beta chains below all came from one sample that was sequenced in a study of T cells in Graves' hyperthyroidism and ophthalmopathy. Using RNA transcripts as the source, TCR beta CDR3 regions were amplified. HTBI primers drove first-round RT-PCR of the TCR CDR3. TCRdb redid the calling of the multiplex PCR reads with MiXCR, one entry per CDR3 protein. The sample includes roughly 170,000 distinct CDR3 sequences, around 15% of them seen just once. The sample comprised blood. The receptors were sampled from a woman aged 45-65 years with Graves' hyperthyroidism.

This clonotype was detected many times. This chain joins TRBV7-9 and TRBJ1-1, with D tentatively TRBD1 (5 bases). Between the trimmed V and J ends, which lost 1 base and 11 bases, there was a span of 11 bases. CDR1 and CDR2 (germline): SEHNR, FQNEAQ (reference sequence). There are 12 residues in the CDR3. CDR3 region: CASSLEVGGAFF. The CDR3 DNA is TGTGCCAGCAGCTTAGAGGTGGGGGGGGCTTTCTTT.

This clonotype was detected many times. The chain combines TRBV18 with TRBJ2-3; TRBD2 might be the D (5 bases). The germline V gene has CDR1 KGHSH and CDR2 LQKENI. Trimming shortened V by 2 bases and J by 3 bases, and 12 bases separated the two germline ends. This CDR3 has 15 amino acids. CDR3 bases: TGTGCCAGCTCACCAAAACTAGTTAAAACAGATACGCAGTATTTT. It specifies CASSPKLVKTDTQYF.

This clonotype was detected many times. The CDR3 coding sequence is TGTGCCAGCAGCTTAGGAGGGTGGGAGGGCTCCTTAGGCTACACCTTC. Amino acids: CASSLGGWEGSLGYTF. The V call is TRBV7-2, the J call TRBJ1-2; the D is unclear. The ends were cut back, 1 base at V and 8 bases at J, with 20 bases in the middle. The CDR3 covers 16 residues. Germline-derived CDR1 and CDR2 are SGHTA and FQGNSA.

V is TRBV30 and J is TRBJ2-7; D not resolved. CDR1 is GTSNPN and CDR2 is SVGIG in the germline V gene (reference sequence). The length of the CDR3 is 13 residues. The V and J ends lost 0 bases and 3 bases respectively, with 9 bases between them. The CDR3 loop is CAWSVPNRYEQYF. In DNA form, the CDR3 reads TGTGCCTGGAGTGTCCCGAACCGCTACGAGCAGTACTTC.

This clonotype occurred a few times. This sequence joins TRBV6-5 and TRBJ1-5; no clear D gene. Deletions cut 0 bases from V and 0 bases from J, with 9 bases between. The V gene's germline CDR1 is MNHEY and CDR2 SVGAGI. There are 16 residues in the CDR3. The CDR3 bases are TGTGCCAGCAGTTACTCGGCGAGAGGTAGCAATCAGCCCCAGCATTTT. The encoded protein is CASSYSARGSNQPQHF.

This clonotype was recorded at least ten times. V and J are TRBV7-8 and TRBJ2-2, with D perhaps matching TRBD1 (5 bases). The germline V gene has CDR1 SGHVS and CDR2 FQNEAQ. The CDR3 contains 16 residues. The ends were cut back, 0 bases at V and 5 bases at J, with 13 bases in the middle. CDR3 bases: TGTGCCAGCAGCTTAGCATGGGTAGGGGCGACCGGGGAGCTGTTTTTT. It is translated as CASSLAWVGATGELFF.

This clonotype appeared many times. V is TRBV11-2 and J is TRBJ2-7; D may correspond to TRBD1 or TRBD2 (5 bases each). CDR1 and CDR2 from the germline V gene are SGHAT and FQNNGV. The CDR3 covers 16 residues. Trimming removed 5 bases at V and 3 bases at J, with 20 bases between. The CDR3 DNA is TGTGCCAGCAGCCCGACACGTTGGGGGTCGAGCTACGAGCAGTACTTC. It translates to CASSPTRWGSSYEQYF.

This clonotype has at least ten counts. V and J are TRBV18 and TRBJ2-7, with 10 bases matching TRBD1. The germline V gene encodes CDR1 KGHSH and CDR2 LQKENI. V lost 2 bases to trimming and J lost 5 bases; unmatched junction nucleotides: 6. CDR3 length: 15 amino acids. The CDR3 sequence: CASSPVGTGVHEQYF. The CDR3 DNA reads TGTGCCAGCTCACCAGTAGGGACAGGGGTCCACGAGCAGTACTTC.

The chain combines TRBV28 with TRBJ1-1; 12 nucleotides match TRBD1. Per the germline V gene, CDR1 is MDHEN and CDR2 is SYDVKM. The CDR3 spans 13 residues. After removal of 4 bases from V and 11 bases from J, the junction contained 5 bases not matched to a gene. This CDR3 is CASSSGTGGDAFF. CDR3 nucleotide sequence: TGTGCCAGCAGTTCCGGGACAGGGGGCGACGCTTTCTTT.

The chain has TRBV19 and TRBJ1-1; 7 nucleotides agree with TRBD1. The V and J ends lost 7 bases and 6 bases, in that order; junction bases with no gene match: 20. There are 17 residues in the CDR3. Germline V gene sequence: CDR1 LNHDA, CDR2 SQIVND (reference sequence). Here the CDR3 DNA reads TGTGCCAGTAAGTTTGGGACAGCTTCGGGAGTTTGGGCTGAAGCTTTCTTT. It encodes CASKFGTASGVWAEAFF.

This clonotype was observed many times. The genes are TRBV6-2 or TRBV6-3 and TRBJ1-1, with D possibly being TRBD1 (5 bases). V shed 5 bases and J shed 0 bases, with 10 bases lying between them. The CDR3 is made up of 14 amino acids. Germline CDR1 is MNHEY and CDR2 is SVGEGT. CDR3 nucleotide sequence: TGTGCCAGCAGTGGGGGGATCATGAACACTGAAGCTTTCTTT. Its translation: CASSGGIMNTEAFF.

Many counts were recorded for this clonotype. The V call is TRBV2, the J call TRBJ1-1; D is perhaps TRBD1 (6 bases). The CDR3 is 13 residues long. From germline, CDR1 is SNHLY and CDR2 FYNNEI. V shed 4 bases and J shed 2 bases, with 8 bases lying between them. This CDR3 is CASSGQANTEAFF. The CDR3, as DNA: TGTGCCAGCAGTGGACAGGCCAACACTGAAGCTTTCTTT.

This clonotype was seen a few times. Being one base from a much bigger clone, this may be a read error. V and J are TRBV11-2 and TRBJ1-3; no clear D gene. Germline CDR1 SGHAT, CDR2 FQNNGV. This CDR3 region has 13 residues. The chain's CDR3 is CAGSFGRRNTIYF. The CDR3 DNA follows: TGTGCCGGCAGCTTCGGCCGTCGAAACACCATATATTTT.

The chain is built from TRBV18 and TRBJ1-4, with no clear D. The CDR3 length is 14 residues. Germline CDR1 and CDR2: KGHSH and LQKENI. V was clipped by 6 bases and J by 7 bases, with 15 bases between them. The CDR3 spells CASSPTAVREKLFF. The CDR3 bases are TGTGCCAGCTCCCCAACAGCGGTCCGTGAAAAACTGTTTTTT.

Many counts were recorded for this clonotype. The chain links TRBV16 to TRBJ1-5, with no clear D. This CDR3 has 16 amino acids. V was trimmed by 3 bases and J by 0 bases, leaving 12 bases between them. From germline, CDR1 is KGHSY and CDR2 FQNENV. CDR3 sequence: CASSQSYGSSNQPQHF. The CDR3 region has the DNA TGTGCCAGCAGCCAGTCCTATGGCAGTAGCAATCAGCCCCAGCATTTT.

The J gene is TRBJ2-1, the V gene TRBV20-1; D gene uncertain. Per the germline V gene, CDR1 is DFQATT and CDR2 is SNEGSKA (reference sequence). The CDR3 is 13 amino acids. The V gene lost 6 bases and the J gene lost 0 bases, with 9 bases spanning the gap. In DNA form, the CDR3 reads TGCAGTGCCGGGCTAAGCTCCTACAATGAGCAGTTCTTC. Residues: CSAGLSSYNEQFF.

V gene TRBV5-1 combines with J gene TRBJ2-3; weak D call: TRBD1 (5 bases). The CDR3 is 15 amino acids. From germline, CDR1 is SGHRS and CDR2 YFSETQ. Trimming pared 4 bases from V and 0 bases from J, leaving 12 bases between. CDR3 nucleotide sequence: TGCGCCAGCAGCCTGCTGACAGTTAGCACAGATACGCAGTATTTT. Its protein product is CASSLLTVSTDTQYF.

This clonotype was counted many times. The CDR3 bases are TGTGCCAGCAGTTACGGATCAGGGGTTACCTACGAGCAGTACTTC. It encodes CASSYGSGVTYEQYF. This chain connects TRBV6-5 to TRBJ2-7, with D possibly TRBD1 on 6 matching bases. V was pared by 2 bases and J by 2 bases, with 13 bases between. There are 15 residues in the CDR3. Germline CDR1 is MNHEY and CDR2 is SVGAGI.

At least ten counts were recorded for this clonotype. The rearrangement joins TRBV2 to TRBJ1-4; 9 bases map to TRBD1. CDR1 and CDR2 (germline): SNHLY, FYNNEI. Losses at the gene ends were 4 bases for V and 9 bases for J; bases not matched to a gene: 9. The CDR3 spans 15 residues. The CDR3 DNA reads TGTGCCAGCAGTGCTGAGGGGACAGGGATGCAAAAACTGTTTTTT. This sequence encodes CASSAEGTGMQKLFF.

The sample holds many counts of this clonotype. The J gene is TRBJ1-6, the V gene TRBV11-2, with D possibly matching TRBD1 (6 bases). This CDR3 has 15 residues. Per germline, CDR1 SGHAT and CDR2 FQNNGV. Trimming cost V 6 bases and J 4 bases, with 13 bases left between them. The CDR3 loop is CASRQGQGYNSPLHF. The DNA of the CDR3 is TGTGCCAGCAGGCAAGGCCAGGGGTATAATTCACCCCTCCACTTT.

This clonotype was counted ten times or more. The rearrangement uses TRBV3-1 and TRBJ1-1; possibly TRBD1 for D (5 bases). The CDR3 loop spans 11 amino acids. V lost 6 bases and J lost 11, with 13 bases in between. From germline, CDR1 is LGHDT and CDR2 YNNKEL (reference sequence). CDR3 protein: CASSQLGTAFF. The CDR3 bases are TGTGCCAGCAGTCAGTTGGGGACGGCTTTCTTT.

This clonotype was found many times. The chain joins TRBV7-9 to TRBJ2-2; weak D call: TRBD2 (5 bases). CDR1 SEHNR and CDR2 FQNEAQ come from the germline V gene (reference sequence). The CDR3 contains 16 residues. V dropped 5 bases and J dropped 0 bases, with 13 bases sitting between them. The CDR3 loop reads CASSPIRGPNTGELFF. As DNA, the CDR3 is TGTGCCAGCAGCCCAATCCGGGGTCCGAACACCGGGGAGCTGTTTTTT.

This clonotype was observed at least ten times. The chain joins TRBV2 to TRBJ2-4; D gene uncertain. Germline assignment: CDR1 SNHLY and CDR2 FYNNEI. The CDR3 is 17 amino acids. Trimming removed 0 bases at V and 3 bases at J, with 15 bases between. This chain's CDR3 is CASSEALARVGKNIQYF. The CDR3 DNA follows: TGTGCCAGCAGTGAAGCGCTTGCCCGGGTTGGCAAAAACATTCAGTACTTC. Full variable domain (remainder filled in from reference TRBV2 and TRBJ2-4): EPEVTQTPSHQVTQMGQEVILRCVPISNHLYFYWYRQILGQKVEFLVSFYNNEISEKSEIFDDQFSVERPDGSNFTLKIRSTKLEDSAMYFCASSEALARVGKNIQYFGAGTRLSVL.

The V and J genes are TRBV6-1 and TRBJ2-2, with D tentatively TRBD1 (5 bases). This CDR3 has 16 amino acids. Per the germline V gene, CDR1 is MNHNS and CDR2 is SASEGT. Trimming removed 5 bases at V and 2 bases at J, with 15 bases between. CDR3 loop: CASSLQAALNTGELFF. CDR3 DNA: TGTGCCAGCAGTTTACAGGCAGCCCTCAACACCGGGGAGCTGTTTTTT.

This clonotype was seen repeatedly, ten times or more. This chain uses TRBV19 with TRBJ2-1; D unclear. Germline V gene lookup returns CDR1 LNHDA and CDR2 SQIVND (reference sequence). This CDR3 contains 13 residues. Deletions cut 0 bases from V and 10 bases from J, with 10 bases between. DNA for the CDR3: TGTGCCAGTAGTATAGACCTGACTCGGGAGCAGTTCTTC. Amino acid sequence: CASSIDLTREQFF.

This clonotype was recorded many times. The V gene is TRBV18, the J gene TRBJ1-5, with D hard to call. Per germline, CDR1 KGHSH and CDR2 LQKENI. Trimming took 0 bases from V and 11 from J, leaving 14 bases between them. This CDR3 comprises 14 residues. This CDR3 reads CASSPPPGGIAQHF. The CDR3, as DNA: TGTGCCAGCTCACCACCCCCGGGTGGGATAGCCCAGCATTTT.

At least ten counts were recorded for this clonotype. This chain joins TRBV2 and TRBJ1-2; D gene unclear. Trimming stripped 1 base from V and 3 bases from J, with 6 bases between. The germline CDR1 and CDR2 sequences are SNHLY and FYNNEI. This CDR3 is built from 13 residues. The CDR3 is CASSEVRYYGYTF. In DNA form, the CDR3 reads TGTGCCAGCAGTGAAGTTCGCTACTATGGCTACACCTTC.

Only one count was recorded for this clonotype. V is TRBV7-8 and J is TRBJ2-1, with D maybe TRBD2 (5 bases). CDR3 length: 13 residues. Deletions cut 5 bases from V and 9 bases from J, with 14 bases between. Looked up from germline, CDR1 is SGHVS and CDR2 is FQNEAQ. The chain's CDR3 is CASSERLQSEQFF. CDR3 DNA sequence: TGTGCCAGCAGCGAACGACTACAATCTGAGCAGTTCTTC.

There are many counts of this clonotype. This chain connects TRBV7-3 to TRBJ2-1, with D uncertain. Trimming took 0 bases from V and 8 from J, leaving 5 bases between them. The CDR3 has 12 amino acids. Germline V gene sequence: CDR1 SGHTA, CDR2 FQGTGA. The CDR3: CASSLTFDEQFF. In DNA, the CDR3 is TGTGCCAGCAGCTTAACCTTCGATGAGCAGTTCTTC.

The chain uses TRBV2 and TRBJ2-1; D not resolved. The CDR3 is made up of 17 amino acids. V shed 7 bases and J shed 5 bases, with 24 bases lying between them. Germline CDR1 and CDR2: SNHLY and FYNNEI. The CDR3 protein is CASKLDFQTSQDNEQFF. The CDR3 region has the DNA TGTGCCAGCAAGCTTGACTTCCAAACATCCCAGGACAATGAGCAGTTCTTC.

This clonotype was picked up many times. The V gene is TRBV29-1, the J gene TRBJ1-2, with D perhaps TRBD1 (5 bases). V lost 6 bases and J 4 bases, leaving 12 bases between the germline ends. The germline CDR1 and CDR2 sequences are SQVTM and ANQGSEA. This CDR3 spans 12 amino acids. The CDR3 loop is CSVRGAFYGYTF. The CDR3 DNA reads as TGCAGCGTGAGGGGTGCTTTCTATGGCTACACCTTC.